This T cell receptor beta chain was identified in a study of early T cells in non-severe SARS-CoV-2 infection. This clonotype was detected only a few times. TCRdb redid the calling of the 5' RACE reads with MiXCR, one entry per CDR3 protein. The profile shows about 60,000 distinct CDR3 sequences, around 12% of them singletons. The CDR3 has 15 amino acids. The ends lost 4 bases at V and 8 bases at J; junction bases unmatched: 11. The chain couples TRBV12-3 or TRBV12-4 to TRBJ2-4; TRBD1 matches at 7 bases. The specimen sequenced was whole blood. The receptor's source is an adult who was a healthcare worker with PCR-confirmed SARS-CoV-2 infection or an uninfected control (not recorded which). DNA for the CDR3: TGTGCCAGCAGTTCTAACGTCCGGGACAGAGACATTCAGTACTTC. This gives the protein CASSSNVRDRDIQYF.